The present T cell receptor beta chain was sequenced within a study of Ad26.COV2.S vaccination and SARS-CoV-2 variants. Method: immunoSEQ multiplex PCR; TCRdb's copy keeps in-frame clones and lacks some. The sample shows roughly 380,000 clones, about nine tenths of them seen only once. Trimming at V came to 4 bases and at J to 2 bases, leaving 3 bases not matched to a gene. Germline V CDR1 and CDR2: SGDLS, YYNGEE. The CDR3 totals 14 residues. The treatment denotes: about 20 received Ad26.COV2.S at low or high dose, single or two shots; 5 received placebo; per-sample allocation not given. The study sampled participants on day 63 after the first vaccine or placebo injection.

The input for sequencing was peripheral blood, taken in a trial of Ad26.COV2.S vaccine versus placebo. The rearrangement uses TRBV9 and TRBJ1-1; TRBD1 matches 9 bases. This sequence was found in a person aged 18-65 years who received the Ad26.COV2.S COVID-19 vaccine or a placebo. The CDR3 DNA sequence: TGTGCCAGCAGCCTGGACAGGGGCAACACTGAAGCTTTCTTT. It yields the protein CASSLDRGNTEAFF.